This is a list of T cell receptor beta chains from one sample in a study of blood T cell repertoires in COVID-19. Libraries were prepared by immunoSEQ multiplex PCR; TCRdb keeps only in-frame clonotypes and omits some of them. The profile shows 200,000 to 300,000 clones, approximately 88% of them singletons. Sequenced material: PBMCs or T cells enriched from blood (not recorded which). The receptor source for this set is a woman in her thirties or forties with acute COVID-19. CDR3s include the opening cysteine and the closing phenylalanine or tryptophan. Fields, in order: CDR3 length, V gene, clone size, D gene, J gene, CDR3 protein, CDR3 DNA. A D gene is named only where the DNA matches it firmly. Some rows mark clone size as missing; the rest say once, few, many or name a class of expanded clone.

>16|TRBV5-6|NA|NA|TRBJ1-2
CASSPQTGKGDYGYTF
TGTGCCAGCAGCCCCCAAACAGGGAAAGGGGACTATGGCTACACCTTC
>14|TRBV6-5|NA|TRBD1|TRBJ1-6
CASLNRGHYSPLHF
TGTGCCAGCCTCAACAGGGGGCATTATTCACCCCTCCACTTT
>12|TRBV2|NA|NA|TRBJ1-1
CASSPVNTEAFF
TGTGCCAGCAGCCCGGTGAACACTGAAGCTTTCTTT
>13|TRBV2|NA|NA|TRBJ1-2
CASKGRGADGYTF
TGTGCCAGCAAAGGCAGGGGAGCTGATGGCTACACCTTC
>14|TRBV5-5|NA|NA|TRBJ1-5
CASSARGVYQPQHF
TGTGCCAGCAGTGCGCGGGGAGTCTATCAGCCCCAGCATTTT
>16|TRBV11-2|once|TRBD1|TRBJ1-1
CASSLAGDRANTEAFF
TGTGCCAGCAGCTTAGCCGGGGACAGGGCAAACACTGAAGCTTTCTTT
>17|TRBV5-6|NA|TRBD2|TRBJ2-1
CASSSRRLAVPAFEQFF
TGTGCCAGCAGCTCTCGGAGACTAGCGGTGCCGGCCTTCGAGCAGTTCTTC
>16|TRBV2|NA|TRBD2|TRBJ2-7
CASSEISLAGVLEQYF
TGTGCCAGCAGTGAAATTTCGCTAGCGGGGGTCCTCGAGCAGTACTTC
>13|TRBV3-1/TRBV3-2|NA|NA|TRBJ1-2
CASSQVQGYGYTF
TGTGCCAGCAGCCAAGTACAGGGCTATGGCTACACCTTC
>14|TRBV5-4|NA|NA|TRBJ2-7
CASSFRDTSYEQYF
TGTGCCAGCAGCTTCCGGGACACCTCCTACGAGCAGTACTTC
>16|TRBV9|NA|NA|TRBJ1-1
CASSQREPGMNTEAFF
TGTGCCAGCAGCCAACGAGAACCTGGTATGAACACTGAAGCTTTCTTT
>15|TRBV6-5|NA|TRBD1|TRBJ1-6
CASSSAGQLNSPLHF
TGTGCCAGCAGTTCCGCGGGACAGCTTAATTCACCCCTCCACTTT
>16|TRBV7-2|few|TRBD2|TRBJ2-1
CASSLAGLGSYNEQFF
TGTGCCAGCAGCTTAGCCGGACTAGGTTCCTACAATGAGCAGTTCTTC
>16|TRBV10-2|NA|TRBD1|TRBJ1-2
CASSEIGQGVNYGYTF
TGCGCCAGCAGTGAGATAGGACAGGGGGTTAACTATGGCTACACCTTC
>17|TRBV11-2|NA|NA|TRBJ2-5
CASSRAFRGPNTETQYF
TGTGCCAGCAGCCGAGCTTTCCGGGGTCCGAATACGGAGACCCAGTACTTC
>14|TRBV6-1|NA|TRBD1|TRBJ1-5
CASSDSGGGQPQHF
TGTGCCAGCAGTGATTCAGGGGGAGGTCAGCCCCAGCATTTT
>12|TRBV30|NA|NA|TRBJ2-7
CAWSPDTYEQYF
TGTGCCTGGAGTCCGGACACCTACGAGCAGTACTTC
>14|TRBV27|few|NA|TRBJ1-2
CASSFSPPSGGYTF
TGTGCCAGCAGTTTTAGCCCCCCCAGCGGTGGCTACACCTTC
>15|TRBV6-5|NA|NA|TRBJ1-2
CASSYSIAGAYGYTF
TGTGCCAGCAGTTACTCGATCGCAGGGGCCTATGGCTACACCTTC
>14|TRBV4-3|NA|TRBD1|TRBJ2-7
CASSPSGQPYEQYF
TGCGCCAGCAGCCCTTCGGGACAGCCCTACGAGCAGTACTTC
>15|TRBV29-1|NA|TRBD1|TRBJ1-5
CSVAAGQNSNQPQHF
TGCAGCGTTGCCGCGGGACAGAATAGCAATCAGCCCCAGCATTTT
>13|TRBV4-2|NA|TRBD2|TRBJ2-5
CASGLAAQETQYF
TGTGCCAGCGGACTAGCGGCCCAAGAGACCCAGTACTTC
>16|TRBV4-2|NA|TRBD1|TRBJ1-2
CASSPRTGGADYGYTF
TGTGCCAGCAGCCCCAGAACAGGGGGCGCAGACTATGGCTACACCTTC
>12|TRBV27|NA|NA|TRBJ1-2
CASSLTGEGYTF
TGTGCCAGCAGTTTAACAGGAGAAGGCTACACCTTC
>15|TRBV29-1|NA|TRBD2|TRBJ2-5
CSVRFGLAVQETQYF
TGCAGCGTTCGGTTCGGGCTAGCGGTTCAAGAGACCCAGTACTTC
>11|TRBV18|NA|TRBD1|TRBJ1-2
CASSPDRDYTF
TGTGCCAGCTCACCGGACAGGGACTACACCTTC
>17|TRBV9|NA|NA|TRBJ1-3
CASSVGGSTSSGNTIYF
TGTGCCAGCAGCGTAGGAGGGTCCACGAGCTCTGGAAACACCATATATTTT
>13|TRBV5-8|NA|NA|TRBJ1-2
CASSLRGAMGYTF
TGTGCCAGCAGCTTGCGGGGGGCGATGGGCTACACCTTC